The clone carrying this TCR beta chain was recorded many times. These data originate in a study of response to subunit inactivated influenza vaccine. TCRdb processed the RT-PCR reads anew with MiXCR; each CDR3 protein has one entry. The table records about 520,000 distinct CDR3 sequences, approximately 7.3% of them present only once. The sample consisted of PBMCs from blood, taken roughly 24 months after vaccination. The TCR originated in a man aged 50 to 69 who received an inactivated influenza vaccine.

CDR3 protein: CASSPWTGEETQYF. The CDR3 nucleotides read TGTGCCAGCAGTCCGTGGACAGGGGAAGAGACCCAGTACTTC. The rearrangement uses TRBV25-1 and TRBJ2-5, with 9 bases that match TRBD1. Germline lookup yields CDR1 MGHDK and CDR2 SYGVNS. The CDR3 is 14 amino acids. V lost 5 bases, J lost 3 bases, and 4 bases stayed unmatched.